This T cell receptor (beta chain) was captured by sequencing in a study of T cell repertoires in cytomegalovirus infection. Study results and caveats: There were carriers of CMV plus the relevant HLA, and cumulative public TCR beta family frequency identified them.

For this clonotype: As yet, its antigen is unknown.

TCRdb reprocessed the reads with MiXCR, giving one entry per CDR3 protein. The repertoire includes approximately 110,000 distinct CDR3 sequences, 30% to 35% of them detected once, and less than 45% sits in the top ten. The CDR3 totals 15 residues. Germline CDR1 reads MGHRA; CDR2 reads YSYEKL. J lost 2 bases, V lost 4 bases, and 4 bases had no gene match. This TCR was recovered from a human donor in good health (CMV status not recorded). Some clones in this sample may be carry-over from other donors' samples. The genes are TRBV4-1 and TRBJ2-1, with 8 nucleotides matching TRBD2. The sequencing here drew on CD8+ T cells from cultured PBMCs, taken from culture after CMV antigen stimulation. The CDR3: CASSLSGGPYNEQFF. CDR3 coding DNA: TGCGCCAGCAGCCTCTCGGGGGGGCCCTACAATGAGCAGTTCTTC.